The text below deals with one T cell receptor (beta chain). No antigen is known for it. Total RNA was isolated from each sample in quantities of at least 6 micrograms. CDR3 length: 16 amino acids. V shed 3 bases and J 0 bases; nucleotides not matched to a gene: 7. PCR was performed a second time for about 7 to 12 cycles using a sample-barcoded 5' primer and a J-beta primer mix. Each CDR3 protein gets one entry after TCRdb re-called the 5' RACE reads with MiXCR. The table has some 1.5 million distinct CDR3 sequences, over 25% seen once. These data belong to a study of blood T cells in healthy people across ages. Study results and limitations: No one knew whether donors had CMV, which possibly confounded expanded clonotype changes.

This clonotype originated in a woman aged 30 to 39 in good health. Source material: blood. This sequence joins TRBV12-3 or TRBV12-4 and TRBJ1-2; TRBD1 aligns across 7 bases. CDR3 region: CASSFRRGLANYGYTF. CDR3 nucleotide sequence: TGTGCCAGCAGTTTCCGCAGGGGGTTAGCTAACTATGGCTACACCTTC.